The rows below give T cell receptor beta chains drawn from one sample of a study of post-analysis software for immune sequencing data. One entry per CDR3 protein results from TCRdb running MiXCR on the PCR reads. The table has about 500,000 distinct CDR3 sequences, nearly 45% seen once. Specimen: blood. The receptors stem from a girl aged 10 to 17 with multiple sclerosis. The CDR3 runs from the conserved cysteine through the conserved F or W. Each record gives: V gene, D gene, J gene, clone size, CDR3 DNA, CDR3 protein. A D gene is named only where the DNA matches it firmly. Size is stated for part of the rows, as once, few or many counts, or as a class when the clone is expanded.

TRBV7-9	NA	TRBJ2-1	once	TGTGCCAGCAGCTTTTCGAACGGGGAGCAGTTCTTC	CASSFSNGEQFF
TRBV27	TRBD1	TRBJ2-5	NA	TGTGCCAGCAGTCGGACAGGGATTGGTAGAGAGACCCAGTACTTC	CASSRTGIGRETQYF
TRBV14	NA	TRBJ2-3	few	TGTGCCAGCAGCCAAGGAACCGGAGATACGCAGTATTTT	CASSQGTGDTQYF
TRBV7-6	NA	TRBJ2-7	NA	TGTGCCAGCAGCCAGAGGGGGATGAGCGAGCAGTACTTC	CASSQRGMSEQYF
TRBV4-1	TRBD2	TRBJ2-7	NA	TGCGCCAGCAGCCAAGATCATAGTCGACAGGCAGCGGGAGCCTACGAGCAGTACTTC	CASSQDHSRQAAGAYEQYF
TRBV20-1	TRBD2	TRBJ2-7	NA	TGCAGTGCCACACCCGGTCTAGCGGGCGGAGAGCAGTACTTC	CSATPGLAGGEQYF
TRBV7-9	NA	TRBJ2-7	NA	TGTGCCAGCAGCCTGTACGACGGGAGCTCCTACGAGCAGTACTTC	CASSLYDGSSYEQYF
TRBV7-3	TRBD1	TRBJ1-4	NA	TGTGCCAGCAGTTCAGGGGGAAAGGGGGAAAAACTGTTTTTT	CASSSGGKGEKLFF
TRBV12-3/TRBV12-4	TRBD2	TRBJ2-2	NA	TGTGCCAGCAGTCCCGGGCTAGCGGTCACCGGGGAGCTGTTTTTT	CASSPGLAVTGELFF
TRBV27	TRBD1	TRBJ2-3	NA	TGTGCCAGCAGTCTATACTCGAAACAGGGGGTAGATACGCAGTATTTT	CASSLYSKQGVDTQYF
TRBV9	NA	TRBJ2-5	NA	TGTGCCAGCTCGACTGGTCCATACTTGGAGACCCAGTACTTC	CASSTGPYLETQYF
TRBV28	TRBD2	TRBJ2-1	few	TGTGCCAGCAGTCTTCGGTTACTAGCGGGAGACTACCCCTTACGGAATGAGCAGTTCTTC	CASSLRLLAGDYPLRNEQFF
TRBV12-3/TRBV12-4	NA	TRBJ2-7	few	TGTGCCAGCAGTCCAAAAAACGAGCAGTACTTC	CASSPKNEQYF
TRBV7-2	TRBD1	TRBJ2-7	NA	TGTGCCAGCAGCCCACGACAGGGTTCGCAATACGAGCAGTACTTC	CASSPRQGSQYEQYF
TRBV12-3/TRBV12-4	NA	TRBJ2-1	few	TGTGCCAGCAGTCCTCTCAATGAGCAGTTCTTC	CASSPLNEQFF
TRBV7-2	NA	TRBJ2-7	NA	TGTGCCAGCAGCCCTGGACCCCCCGAGCAGTACTTC	CASSPGPPEQYF
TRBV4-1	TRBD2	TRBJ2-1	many	TGCGCCAGCAGCCAAGTTGCGGGAGACAATGAGCAGTTCTTC	CASSQVAGDNEQFF
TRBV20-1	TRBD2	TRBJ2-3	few	TGCAGTGCTGGGACTAGCGATGTTGATACGCAGTATTTT	CSAGTSDVDTQYF
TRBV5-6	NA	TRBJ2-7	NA	TGTGCCAGCAGCGATCGGCGTAAGAGCTACGAGCAGTACTTC	CASSDRRKSYEQYF